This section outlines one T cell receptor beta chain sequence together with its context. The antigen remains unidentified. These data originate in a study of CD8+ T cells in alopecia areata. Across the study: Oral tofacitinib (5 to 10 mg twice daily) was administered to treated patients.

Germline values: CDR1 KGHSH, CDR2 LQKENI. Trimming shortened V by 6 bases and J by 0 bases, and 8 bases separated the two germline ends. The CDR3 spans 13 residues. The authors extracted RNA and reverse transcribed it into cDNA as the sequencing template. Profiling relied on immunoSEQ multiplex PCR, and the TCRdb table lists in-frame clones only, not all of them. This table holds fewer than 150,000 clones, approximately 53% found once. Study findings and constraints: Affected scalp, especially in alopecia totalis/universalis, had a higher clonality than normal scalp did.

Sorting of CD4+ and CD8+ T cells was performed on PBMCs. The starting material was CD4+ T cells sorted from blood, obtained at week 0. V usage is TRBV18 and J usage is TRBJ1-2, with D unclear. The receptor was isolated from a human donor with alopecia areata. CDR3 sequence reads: CASSMEANYGYTF. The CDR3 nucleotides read TGTGCCAGCTCCATGGAGGCTAACTATGGCTACACCTTC. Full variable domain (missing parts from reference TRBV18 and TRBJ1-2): NAGVMQNPRHLVRRRGQEARLRCSPMKGHSHVYWYRQLPEEGLKFMVYLQKENIIDESGMPKERFSAEFPKEGPSILRIQQVVRGDSAAYFCASSMEANYGYTFGSGTRLTVV.